The entry below gives a single T cell receptor beta chain sequence along with its context. The data are from a study of T cells after yellow fever vaccination. Study-wide background: SMART-Seq v4 Ultra Low Input served to prepare low-cell-number fractions.

The J segment lost 4 bases and the V segment lost 1 base, leaving 3 bases of the junction unmatched. The CDR3 contains 15 residues. Germline values: CDR1 SGHTA, CDR2 FQGNSA. TCRdb re-called the 5' RACE reads with MiXCR, one entry per CDR3 protein. The repertoire holds under 300,000 distinct CDR3 sequences, with around 6.7% as singletons. This receptor was taken from a man under 40 who received the YFV17D yellow fever vaccine. This specimen was CD4+ T cells sorted from PBMCs, taken on the day of the yellow fever booster vaccination. The chain has TRBV7-2 and TRBJ2-7; 11 bases agree with TRBD2. The CDR3, as DNA: TGTGCCAGCAGCTTAGAACTAGCGGGAGTGTACGAGCAGTACTTC. Residues: CASSLELAGVYEQYF.